A selection of T cell receptor beta chains follows, all from one sample in a study of cytomegalovirus exposure and HLA in healthy donors. Assay: immunoSEQ multiplex PCR; the TCRdb copy retains only in-frame clones and omits some. The table includes approximately 170,000 clones, 80% to 90% detected once. The sequenced material came from PBMCs. The receptors shown here come from a woman between 18 and 29 years old in good health and CMV-seronegative. Each CDR3 is given with its conserved first and last residue. A D gene is named only where the DNA matches it firmly. Clone size is given for some rows only: seen once, a few or many times, or a class if the clone is expanded.

d_call,v_call,j_call,clone_size,cdr3_aa,cdr3_nt
-,TRBV19,TRBJ2-3,few,CASSTGKGYTDTQYF,TGTGCCAGTAGCACAGGGAAGGGGTACACAGATACGCAGTATTTT
TRBD1,TRBV27,TRBJ1-5,-,CASSRRFESGQGRYSNQPQHF,TGTGCCAGCAGTCGCCGGTTCGAATCGGGACAGGGAAGGTATAGCAATCAGCCCCAGCATTTT
-,TRBV5-1,TRBJ2-1,-,CASSLDAGSSYNEQFF,TGCGCCAGCAGCTTGGATGCGGGCTCCTCCTACAATGAGCAGTTCTTC
TRBD1,TRBV5-4,TRBJ2-5,few,CASSRRDRKETQYF,TGTGCCAGCAGCCGCAGGGACAGAAAGGAGACCCAGTACTTC
TRBD2,TRBV30,TRBJ2-7,-,CAWSIDSGRKYEQYF,TGTGCCTGGAGCATAGATAGCGGGAGAAAGTACGAGCAGTACTTC
-,TRBV6-4,TRBJ2-1,few,CASSDSGASSYNEQFF,TGTGCCAGCAGTGACTCTGGAGCGAGCTCCTACAATGAGCAGTTCTTC
-,TRBV28,TRBJ1-1,-,CASSLQGPMGTEAFF,TGTGCCAGCAGTCTACAGGGTCCAATGGGCACTGAAGCTTTCTTT
-,TRBV27,TRBJ2-7,-,CASSLLVTGEQYF,TGTGCCAGCAGTTTATTAGTGACTGGGGAGCAGTACTTC
-,TRBV5-5,TRBJ1-3,once,CASSLAVARRAGNTIYF,TGTGCCAGCAGCTTGGCCGTAGCCCGAAGAGCTGGAAACACCATATATTTT
TRBD2,TRBV5-6,TRBJ2-1,-,CASSLGMGLAGLNEQFF,TGTGCCAGCAGCTTGGGCATGGGACTAGCGGGTCTCAATGAGCAGTTCTTC
TRBD2,TRBV11-2,TRBJ2-1,-,CASSLTSGGYNEQFF,TGTGCCAGCAGCCTGACTAGCGGGGGCTACAATGAGCAGTTCTTC
-,TRBV28,TRBJ1-2,-,CASRQDYGYTF,TGTGCCAGCAGACAGGACTATGGCTACACCTTC
-,TRBV28,TRBJ2-1,-,CASSTLAKPSYNEQFF,TGTGCCAGCAGTACCTTAGCGAAACCCTCCTACAATGAGCAGTTCTTC
TRBD1,TRBV6-1,TRBJ1-4,-,CASRLTGSGEKLFF,TGTGCCAGCAGGTTGACAGGGTCAGGTGAAAAACTGTTTTTT
-,TRBV2,TRBJ1-2,-,CASSVSDSRSSVYGYTF,TGTGCCAGCAGTGTCTCGGACAGCCGCTCGTCGGTCTATGGCTACACCTTC
-,TRBV5-4,TRBJ1-2,-,CASSLSNRDPGRYGYTF,TGTGCCAGCAGCCTGTCCAACCGGGACCCTGGGAGGTATGGCTACACCTTC
TRBD2,TRBV10-3,TRBJ2-1,-,CAISERETSDNEQFF,TGTGCCATCAGTGAGAGAGAGACTAGCGACAATGAGCAGTTCTTC
TRBD1,TRBV5-1,TRBJ2-2,-,CASSLGDRMNTGELFF,TGCGCCAGCAGCTTGGGGGACAGGATGAACACCGGGGAGCTGTTTTTT
TRBD1,TRBV5-1,TRBJ1-3,-,CASSTGGQGGNTIYF,TGCGCCAGCAGCACGGGAGGACAGGGCGGAAACACCATATATTTT
-,TRBV25-1,TRBJ2-3,few,CASKKEGAWADTQYF,TGTGCCAGCAAGAAGGAGGGGGCGTGGGCAGATACGCAGTATTTT
-,TRBV11-1,TRBJ1-6,-,CASSLTAVGNSPLHF,TGTGCCAGCAGCTTAACGGCAGTGGGCAATTCACCCCTCCACTTT
TRBD2,TRBV2,TRBJ2-2,-,CASSAPSGVRTGELFF,TGTGCCAGCAGTGCTCCTAGCGGGGTGAGGACCGGGGAGCTGTTTTTT
-,TRBV28,TRBJ1-1,few,CASTSNTEAFF,TGTGCCAGCACGTCGAACACTGAAGCTTTCTTT
TRBD2,TRBV30,TRBJ2-3,-,CAWSGSSGYTDTQYF,TGTGCCTGGAGTGGATCTAGCGGGTACACAGATACGCAGTATTTT
-,TRBV6-6,TRBJ1-1,-,CASSPAENTEAFF,TGTGCCAGCTCCCCGGCGGAGAACACTGAAGCTTTCTTT
-,TRBV27,TRBJ2-3,-,CASSLTDTQYF,TGTGCCAGCAGCCTCACAGATACGCAGTATTTT
TRBD1,TRBV5-5,TRBJ1-5,-,CASSSGQGASQPQHF,TGTGCCAGCAGCAGCGGACAGGGGGCTTCTCAGCCCCAGCATTTT
-,TRBV6-1,TRBJ2-5,-,CASKVGWETQYF,TGTGCCAGCAAAGTCGGGTGGGAGACCCAGTACTTC
TRBD1,TRBV11-1,TRBJ2-7,-,CASSLGQGAREQYF,TGTGCCAGCAGCCTGGGACAGGGGGCGCGAGAGCAGTACTTC
TRBD1,TRBV5-1,TRBJ1-4,-,CASSLSGTGVEKLFF,TGCGCCAGCAGCTTGTCCGGGACAGGGGTTGAAAAACTGTTTTTT
-,TRBV5-1,TRBJ1-1,few,CASSSVGGRTEAFF,TGCGCCAGCAGCTCGGTCGGGGGGCGTACTGAAGCTTTCTTT
-,TRBV19,TRBJ2-5,-,CATGGGGQETQYF,TGTGCCACCGGGGGAGGGGGCCAAGAGACCCAGTACTTC
TRBD1,TRBV5-4,TRBJ1-3,-,CASSLRTGEGNTIYF,TGTGCCAGCAGCTTGCGGACAGGGGAGGGAAACACCATATATTTT
-,TRBV10-3,TRBJ2-3,few,CATLGGRSGRTDTQYF,TGTGCCACCCTAGGTGGCCGGAGCGGACGCACAGATACGCAGTATTTT
-,TRBV28,TRBJ1-4,-,CASSLGGARGEKLFF,TGTGCCAGCAGTTTAGGGGGGGCAAGGGGAGAAAAACTGTTTTTT
-,TRBV19,TRBJ2-7,-,CASSTVQREQYF,TGTGCCAGTAGTACGGTCCAGCGGGAGCAGTACTTC
TRBD2,TRBV11-2,TRBJ2-1,-,CASSLDRTSGNEQFF,TGTGCCAGCAGCTTAGATAGGACTAGCGGGAATGAGCAGTTCTTC
-,TRBV5-1,TRBJ2-2,-,CASSLGLKHTGELFF,TGCGCCAGCAGCTTAGGACTTAAACACACCGGGGAGCTGTTTTTT
TRBD1,TRBV5-4,TRBJ1-2,few,CASSWDSGGYTF,TGTGCCAGCAGCTGGGACAGTGGTGGCTACACCTTC
TRBD2,TRBV7-9,TRBJ2-3,-,CASSFLAGRETDTQYF,TGTGCCAGCAGCTTTTTGGCGGGGAGGGAGACAGATACGCAGTATTTT
-,TRBV5-1,TRBJ2-5,-,CASSLNGFGETQYF,TGCGCCAGCAGCTTGAACGGGTTCGGAGAGACCCAGTACTTC
-,TRBV7-9,TRBJ2-6,-,CASSLFGSGANVLAF,-
-,TRBV27,TRBJ1-5,few,CASSLGGRYSNQPQHF,TGTGCCAGCAGTTTGGGAGGGAGGTATAGCAATCAGCCCCAGCATTTT
-,TRBV7-9,TRBJ1-2,-,CASSLLPTGNSYTF,TGTGCCAGCAGCTTACTCCCGACAGGAAATAGCTACACCTTC
TRBD2,TRBV6-5,TRBJ2-7,-,CASKSTSGYEQYF,TGTGCCAGTAAATCGACTAGCGGCTACGAGCAGTACTTC
-,TRBV28,TRBJ2-4,-,CASSSPATGIKNIQYF,TGTGCCAGCAGTTCCCCGGCTACAGGGATCAAAAACATTCAGTACTTC
TRBD1,TRBV7-9,TRBJ1-5,-,CASSLGTGRAQPQHF,TGTGCCAGCAGCCTCGGGACAGGGAGGGCTCAGCCCCAGCATTTT